Presented here are 27 T cell receptor beta chains from one specimen sequenced in a study of breast tumors, draining lymph nodes, adjacent tissues. Samples came from axillary lymph nodes draining the breast cancer. TCRdb re-derived calls from the multiplex PCR reads in MiXCR, one entry per CDR3 protein. The table includes some 130,000 distinct CDR3 sequences, just under 20% detected once. Sequences were obtained from axillary lymph node tissue. The source of these receptors is a female donor with breast cancer. Some clones in this sample may be carry-over from other donors' samples.

This clonotype was seen many times. The rearrangement joins TRBV19 to TRBJ1-2, with a weak D call TRBD1 (5 bases). This CDR3 has 13 residues. Between the trimmed V and J ends, which lost 3 bases and 6 bases, there was a span of 11 bases. Germline V CDR1 and CDR2: LNHDA, SQIVND (reference sequence). The CDR3 DNA reads TGTGCCAGTAGTATCTCGGGGCTTGATGGCTACACCTTC. Its translation is CASSISGLDGYTF.

This clonotype was found many times. The chain is built from TRBV6-1 and TRBJ2-5; possible D gene TRBD2, 5 bases. CDR1 is MNHNS, CDR2 SASEGT, per germline. V was cut by 0 bases and J by 5 bases, with 13 bases left in between. The CDR3 spans 15 residues. The CDR3 loop reads CASSEAGGPGETQYF. The CDR3 DNA reads as TGTGCCAGCAGTGAAGCGGGCGGGCCTGGGGAGACCCAGTACTTC.

On this clonotype itself: The germline gene is not matched at one end of the junction; a read error may be the cause. The V gene is TRBV18, the J gene TRBJ1-4; 9 bases align to TRBD1. CDR1 KGHSH and CDR2 LQKENI come from the germline V gene. This CDR3 spans 14 amino acids. The CDR3 nucleotides are TGTACCAGCTCAGCGGACAGGGGTGATGAAAAACTGTTTTTT. It translates to CTSSADRGDEKLFF.

The gene calls are TRBV20-1 and TRBJ2-6; the match to TRBD1 covers 7 bases. The V gene end was trimmed by 0 bases and the J gene end by 1 base; junction bases not matched to a gene: 15. The CDR3 is 20 amino acids. Germline V gene lookup returns CDR1 DFQATT and CDR2 SNEGSKA (reference sequence). CDR3 nucleotide sequence: TGCAGTGCTAGAGATGTAATAAGGGGACAGTCAAAGTCTGGGGCCAACGTCCTGACTTTC. It is translated as CSARDVIRGQSKSGANVLTF.

Comments on this clonotype: A read error may explain this, as a much larger clone is one base away. The chain links TRBV2 to TRBJ1-2; D is uncertain. V dropped 8 bases and J dropped 3 bases, with 7 bases sitting between them. The CDR3 totals 11 residues. CDR1 is SNHLY and CDR2 is FYNNEI in the germline V gene. The CDR3 is CASRVDYGYTF. DNA of the CDR3: TGTGCCAGCCGGGTGGACTATGGCTACACCTTC.

This clonotype showed up many times. The rearrangement uses TRBV2 and TRBJ2-2; 7 nucleotides match TRBD2. CDR3 length equals 14 residues. The germline CDR1 and CDR2 sequences are SNHLY and FYNNEI. V was pared by 6 bases and J by 5 bases, with 6 bases of the junction left unmatched. The CDR3 nucleotides are TGTGCCAGCAGCTCCGAGCGGGGTACCGGGGAGCTGTTTTTT. Protein product: CASSSERGTGELFF.

This clonotype was found many times. The chain couples TRBV12-3 or TRBV12-4 to TRBJ2-7; D is possibly TRBD1 (6 bases). The CDR3 has 15 amino acids. The V end lost 6 bases, the J end lost 0 bases, and 15 bases lay between the germline ends. The CDR3 sequence: CASSPVTGSSYEQYF. The CDR3 DNA reads as TGTGCCAGCAGCCCTGTGACAGGAAGCTCCTACGAGCAGTACTTC.

This chain links TRBV6-6 with TRBJ2-4; D gene ambiguous. V dropped 5 bases and J dropped 0 bases, with 14 bases sitting between them. The CDR3 is 16 amino acids. Looked up from germline, CDR1 is MNHNY and CDR2 is SVGAGI (reference sequence). CDR3 bases: TGTGCCAGCAGTCCCTCCTCGTTACTAGCCAAAAACATTCAGTACTTC. Translating it yields CASSPSSLLAKNIQYF.

This clonotype was counted ten times or more. The chain couples TRBV20-1 to TRBJ2-1, with TRBD2 matching over 8 bases. This CDR3 contains 14 residues. The ends lost 6 bases at V and 2 bases at J; junction bases unmatched: 6. In germline, CDR1 is DFQATT, CDR2 SNEGSKA (reference sequence). This chain's CDR3 is CSAKRGITYNEQFF. The CDR3 DNA is TGCAGTGCAAAGCGGGGGATAACCTACAATGAGCAGTTCTTC.

V usage is TRBV10-3 and J usage is TRBJ2-3; 8 bases line up with TRBD2. The CDR3 length is 16 residues. From germline, CDR1 is ENHRY and CDR2 SYGVKD. V trimming: 1 base; J trimming: 9 bases; junction bases outside the gene matches: 12. CDR3 in amino acids: CAISEFAGGVQDTQYF. The CDR3 nucleotides are TGTGCCATCAGTGAGTTCGCGGGAGGCGTTCAGGACACGCAGTATTTT.

The rearrangement joins TRBV27 to TRBJ2-5; 13 bases agree with TRBD2. The CDR3 has 18 residues. From germline, CDR1 is MNHEY and CDR2 SMNVEV (reference sequence). The V gene end was trimmed by 6 bases and the J gene end by 4 bases; junction bases not matched to a gene: 14. The CDR3 DNA is TGTGCCAGCAGGCCCCTGAAAAAAAGACTAGCGGGAGGAGAGACCCAGTACTTC. Its translation is CASRPLKKRLAGGETQYF.

For this clonotype: A read error is possible here, since a much larger clone lies one base away. The chain links TRBV7-2 to TRBJ1-5; 7 bases are a match to TRBD1. Germline V gives CDR1 SGHTA, CDR2 FQGNSA. CDR3 length: 16 amino acids. This CDR3 reads CASRAGTGVGNQHQHF. DNA for the CDR3: TGTGCCAGCAGGGCTGGAACAGGGGTAGGGAATCAGCACCAGCATTTT.

This clonotype was counted a few times. The chain has TRBV19 and TRBJ2-5; 15 bases are a match to TRBD2. The germline CDR1 and CDR2 sequences are LNHDA and SQIVND (reference sequence). CDR3 length equals 17 residues. Trimming took 5 bases from V and 5 from J; bases not matched to a gene: 9. CDR3 sequence: CASSAGTSGGLGETQYF. In DNA form, the CDR3 reads TGTGCCAGTAGTGCCGGGACTAGCGGGGGGCTCGGGGAGACCCAGTACTTC.

This clonotype was seen only a few times. The chain has TRBV10-3 and TRBJ2-1, with 7 bases identical to TRBD1. There are 15 residues in the CDR3. The V gene's germline CDR1 is ENHRY and CDR2 SYGVKD. J gave up 6 bases and V 9 bases, and 14 bases lay outside the gene matches. The CDR3 loop reads CAIPPCGQGVNEQFF. DNA of the CDR3: TGTGCCATACCCCCCTGTGGTCAGGGGGTCAATGAGCAGTTCTTC.

As concerns this clonotype: A much bigger clone sits one base away, suggesting this may be a read error. The V and J genes are TRBV5-5 and TRBJ2-3; tentatively, D is TRBD2 (6 bases). CDR1 is SGHKS and CDR2 is YYEKEE in the germline V gene (reference sequence). CDR3 length: 15 amino acids. V was trimmed by 4 bases and J by 4 bases, leaving 16 bases between them. The CDR3 DNA reads TGTGCCAGCAGCCTCCGGGACTCCCGGGCAGATACGCAGTATTTT. Protein product: CASSLRDSRADTQYF.

Concerning this clonotype: A much larger clonotype is one base distant, so this may be a read error. Since no conserved phenylalanine or tryptophan closes the CDR3, a read error is the likely cause. The chain recombines TRBV28 with TRBJ1-2, with D perhaps matching TRBD1 (5 bases). Germline-derived CDR1 and CDR2 are MDHEN and SYDVKM. Trimming removed 3 bases at V and 5 bases at J, with 10 bases between. This CDR3 has 13 residues. The CDR3 DNA reads as TGTGCCAGCAGTTTGGGGGTGGGTTATGGCTACACCCTC. Translated: CASSLGVGYGYTL.

This clonotype was counted at least ten times. J is TRBJ2-3 and V is TRBV24-1; D unclear. Trimming removed 2 bases at V and 2 bases at J, with 7 bases between. The germline gives CDR1 KGHDR, CDR2 SFDVKD. This CDR3 has 14 residues. The CDR3 DNA is TGTGCCACCAGTGATTCAGAATTCACAGATACGCAGTATTTT. It is translated as CATSDSEFTDTQYF.

The CDR3 nucleotides are TGTGCCAGCAGCTTACTTCCGGGACAGGGGGCTGAAAAACTGTTTTTT. Protein sequence: CASSLLPGQGAEKLFF. The gene calls are TRBV11-2 and TRBJ1-4; TRBD1 aligns across 12 bases. V was clipped by 2 bases and J by 7 bases; unmatched bases: 5. CDR3 length: 16 residues. Germline-derived CDR1 and CDR2 are SGHAT and FQNNGV. The full variable domain, its missing parts supplied by reference TRBV11-2 and TRBJ1-4, is EAGVAQSPRYKIIEKRQSVAFWCNPISGHATLYWYQQILGQGPKLLIQFQNNGVVDDSQLPKDRFSAERLKGVDSTLKIQPAKLEDSAVYLCASSLLPGQGAEKLFFGSGTQLSVL.

This clonotype was found a few times. This may come from a read error, since a much larger clone is one base off. The J gene is TRBJ2-2, the V gene TRBV20-1; 8 nucleotides agree with TRBD2. The CDR3 is made up of 14 amino acids. Germline CDR1 is DFQATT and CDR2 is SNEGSKA (reference sequence). V gave up 6 bases and J gave up 5 bases; unmatched junction bases: 8. The CDR3 sequence is CSASGGGGTGELFF. The CDR3 coding sequence is TGCAGTGCCAGCGGGGGAGGAGGAACCGGGGAGCTGTTTTTT.

This clonotype was counted ten times or more. The V call is TRBV24-1, the J call TRBJ2-1, with D possibly being TRBD1 or TRBD2 (6 bases each). Trimming removed 2 bases at V and 6 bases at J, with 19 bases between. Germline CDR1 is KGHDR and CDR2 is SFDVKD. This CDR3 region has 17 residues. CDR3 bases: TGTGCCACCAGTGATTCCCTATACGGGGGCGTTGGCAATGAGCAGTTCTTC. This sequence encodes CATSDSLYGGVGNEQFF.

This clonotype was seen at least ten times. The chain is built from TRBV12-3 or TRBV12-4 and TRBJ1-6, with TRBD1 matching over 9 bases. This CDR3 region has 15 residues. After removal of 7 bases from V and 6 bases from J, the junction contained 7 bases not matched to a gene. In nucleotides, the CDR3 is TGTGCCAGCACTCCGGGACAGGGTTTTAATTCACCCCTCCACTTT. It is translated as CASTPGQGFNSPLHF.

Many counts were recorded for this clonotype. One end of the junction does not line up with germline, which may come from a read error. The chain recombines TRBV10-1 with TRBJ2-7; D may match TRBD1 or TRBD2 (5 bases each). Germline-derived CDR1 and CDR2 are WNHNN and SYGVQD (reference sequence). The CDR3 consists of 15 residues. The chain's CDR3 is CATSSPGTGPYEQYF. The CDR3 region has the DNA TGCGCCACCAGTTCCCCGGGGACGGGTCCCTACGAGCAGTACTTC.

This clonotype appeared many times. The chain has TRBV11-2 and TRBJ2-7, with 7 bases that match TRBD1. Germline V gene data show CDR1 as SGHAT and CDR2 as FQNNGV. With V trimmed by 1 base and J by 4 bases, 4 bases remained unmatched. This CDR3 region has 14 residues. The CDR3 nucleotides are TGTGCCAGCAGCTTAGGCAGGGGGTTATACGAGCAGTACTTC. Amino acid sequence: CASSLGRGLYEQYF.

This clonotype was recorded at least ten times. The chain recombines TRBV27 with TRBJ1-6; TRBD1 agrees at 7 bases. Per the germline V gene, CDR1 is MNHEY and CDR2 is SMNVEV (reference sequence). V lost 7 bases and J lost 7; bases outside the gene matches: 7. There are 14 residues in the CDR3. This chain's CDR3 is CASTPGQPNSPLHF. As DNA, the CDR3 is TGTGCCAGCACACCGGGACAGCCCAATTCACCCCTCCACTTT.

A remark on this clonotype: A much larger clone differs from this one at a single base, so this may be a read error. This chain joins TRBV6-1 and TRBJ2-1; 8 positions agree with TRBD1. The CDR3 has 14 amino acids. Germline loops: CDR1 MNHNS, CDR2 SASEGT. Losses at the gene ends were 10 bases for V and 6 bases for J; bases not matched to a gene: 11. CDR3 coding DNA: TGTGCCACGAACAGGGGGGTCAAGTTCAATGAGCAGTTCTTC. Translation: CATNRGVKFNEQFF.

This clonotype was seen repeatedly, ten times or more. The V call is TRBV7-2, the J call TRBJ2-1; D perhaps matches TRBD2 (5 bases). V was trimmed by 3 bases and J by 1 base, leaving 10 bases between them. Per germline, CDR1 SGHTA and CDR2 FQGNSA. The CDR3 sequence is 15 residues long. DNA of the CDR3: TGTGCCAGCAGCTTCGGCGGACTTTCCTACAATGAGCAGTTCTTC. Translating it yields CASSFGGLSYNEQFF.

This sequence joins TRBV20-1 and TRBJ2-4; D call uncertain. The ends were cut back, 6 bases at V and 0 bases at J, with 12 bases in the middle. Germline-derived CDR1 and CDR2 are DFQATT and SNEGSKA (reference sequence). CDR3 length equals 14 residues. The CDR3 DNA is TGCAGTGCCAAGGGCTCGGGAGCCAAAAACATTCAGTACTTC. Amino acid sequence: CSAKGSGAKNIQYF.